The 12 T cell receptor beta chains in this list originate from one sample, sequenced in a study of T cells after yellow fever vaccination. TCRdb re-derived calls from the 5' RACE reads in MiXCR, one entry per CDR3 protein. Here the sample spans hundreds of thousands of distinct CDR3 sequences, 20% to 25% being singletons. Source: PBMCs, taken less than 25 days after the first yellow fever vaccination. Receptor source: a man aged 18 to 29 who received the YFV17D yellow fever vaccine.

The chain uses TRBV6-1 and TRBJ1-5; D unresolved. The CDR3 spans 16 residues. V shed 6 bases and J shed 2 bases, with 17 bases lying between them. The germline V gene has CDR1 MNHNS and CDR2 SASEGT. CDR3 in amino acids: CASSPVGALGNQPQHF. Here the CDR3 DNA reads TGTGCCAGCAGCCCGGTAGGAGCTCTAGGCAATCAGCCCCAGCATTTT.

This clonotype has a handful of counts. The rearrangement links TRBV6-1 to TRBJ1-4, with D perhaps matching TRBD1 (5 bases). Germline V gene lookup returns CDR1 MNHNS and CDR2 SASEGT. The V gene lost 6 bases and the J gene lost 3 bases, with 17 bases spanning the gap. The CDR3 contains 16 residues. In DNA form, the CDR3 reads TGTGCCAGCAGCATGCCAGGGACCGCGGCTAATGAAAAACTGTTTTTT. Its protein is CASSMPGTAANEKLFF.

This clonotype was seen a handful of times. DNA for the CDR3: TGTGCCAGCAGTGGCAGAAACAGACCCGGGCAGTACGTC. Protein sequence: CASSGRNRPGQYV. The chain recombines TRBV2 with TRBJ2-7; D uncertain. CDR3 length: 13 residues. Germline CDR1 reads SNHLY; CDR2 reads FYNNEI. The germline V and J ends were trimmed by 4 bases and 9 bases, with 16 bases remaining between them.

V usage is TRBV7-2 and J usage is TRBJ2-1, with a weak D call TRBD2 (7 bases). Trimming pared 5 bases from V and 8 bases from J, leaving 19 bases between. The CDR3 length is 15 residues. Germline V gene data show CDR1 as SGHTA and CDR2 as FQGNSA. The CDR3 region is CASSLGGAGWYEQFF. The CDR3 DNA reads as TGTGCCAGCAGCCTGGGGGGGGCCGGGTGGTATGAGCAGTTCTTC.

The chain couples TRBV7-2 to TRBJ1-6, with D uncertain. V lost 0 bases to trimming and J lost 9 bases, with 6 bases between them. The germline V gene encodes CDR1 SGHTA and CDR2 FQGNSA. The CDR3 covers 13 residues. The CDR3 protein is CASSLASGSPLHF. The CDR3 coding sequence is TGTGCCAGCAGCTTAGCGAGCGGTTCACCCCTCCACTTT. The whole variable domain, filled in from reference TRBV7-2 and TRBJ1-6, reads GAGVSQSPSNKVTEKGKDVELRCDPISGHTALYWYRQSLGQGLEFLIYFQGNSAPDKSGLPSDRFSAERTGGSVSTLTIQRTQQEDSAVYLCASSLASGSPLHFGNGTRLTVT.

The sample holds a few counts of this clonotype. The chain recombines TRBV20-1 with TRBJ2-1; 7 bases fit TRBD2. V shed 1 base, J shed 7 bases, and the junction held 7 bases outside the gene matches. The CDR3 extends over 14 amino acids. Germline-derived CDR1 and CDR2 are DFQATT and SNEGSKA (reference sequence). The chain's CDR3 is CSARGGGIANEQFF. CDR3 DNA sequence: TGCAGTGCTAGAGGCGGGGGTATAGCAAATGAGCAGTTCTTC.

The chain employs TRBV9 and TRBJ2-7; 8 nucleotides align to TRBD2. The length of the CDR3 is 15 residues. Germline V gene sequence: CDR1 SGDLS, CDR2 YYNGEE. The junction had 4 bases not matched to a gene; V was cut back by 0 bases and J by 2 bases. The CDR3 reads CASSVAPGLAYEQYF. The CDR3 DNA follows: TGTGCCAGCAGCGTAGCTCCGGGACTAGCCTACGAGCAGTACTTC. The complete variable domain, with remaining parts taken from reference TRBV9 and TRBJ2-7, reads DSGVTQTPKHLITATGQRVTLRCSPRSGDLSVYWYQQSLDQGLQFLIQYYNGEERAKGNILERFSAQQFPDLHSELNLSSLELGDSALYFCASSVAPGLAYEQYFGPGTRLTVT.

The rearrangement uses TRBV29-1 and TRBJ2-7, with 7 bases matching TRBD1. This CDR3 comprises 11 residues. Germline CDR1 reads SQVTM; CDR2 reads ANQGSEA. The CDR3 loop is CSVEDRQGISV. Here the CDR3 DNA reads TGCAGCGTTGAAGACAGACAGGGTATAAGCGTC.

This chain joins TRBV7-2 and TRBJ1-1, with 7 nucleotides matching TRBD1. Germline CDR1 and CDR2: SGHTA and FQGNSA. The CDR3 spans 14 residues. With 5 bases clipped from V and 3 bases from J, the junction kept 6 bases outside the gene matches. Here the CDR3 reads CASSLYRGDTEAFF. The CDR3 region has the DNA TGTGCCAGCAGCCTTTACAGGGGAGACACTGAAGCTTTCTTT.

As concerns this clonotype: Germline is not matched at one junction end, which may reflect a read error. V and J are TRBV27 and TRBJ2-1; TRBD2 agrees at 8 bases. The CDR3 has 14 amino acids. From germline, CDR1 is MNHEY and CDR2 SMNVEV (reference sequence). The CDR3 protein is CASRFSGAYTEQFF. As DNA, the CDR3 is TGTGCCAGCAGATTTAGCGGGGCATACACTGAGCAGTTCTTC.

This clonotype was found a few times. CDR3 amino acids: CASSLPPGSYNEQFF. As DNA, the CDR3 is TGTGCCAGCAGCTTACCGCCGGGCTCGTACAATGAGCAGTTCTTC. V gene TRBV11-2 combines with J gene TRBJ2-1, with D uncertain. Trimming stripped 2 bases from V and 4 bases from J, with 12 bases between. This CDR3 region has 15 residues. From germline, CDR1 is SGHAT and CDR2 FQNNGV. Full variable domain (missing parts from reference TRBV11-2 and TRBJ2-1): EAGVAQSPRYKIIEKRQSVAFWCNPISGHATLYWYQQILGQGPKLLIQFQNNGVVDDSQLPKDRFSAERLKGVDSTLKIQPAKLEDSAVYLCASSLPPGSYNEQFFGPGTRLTVL.

V and J are TRBV11-2 and TRBJ2-2; no clear D. The CDR3 is made up of 13 amino acids. The germline V gene has CDR1 SGHAT and CDR2 FQNNGV. With 5 bases removed from V and 2 bases from J, the gap between germline ends came to 6 bases. The CDR3 sequence: CASSRSNTGELFF. As DNA, the CDR3 is TGTGCCAGCAGCCGTAGCAACACCGGGGAGCTGTTTTTT.